The rows below give T cell receptor beta chains drawn from one sample of a study of blood T cell repertoires in COVID-19. The repertoire was sequenced with immunoSEQ multiplex PCR; TCRdb's copy has only in-frame clones and lacks some. The sample has about 150,000 clones; about 85% are singletons. Sequenced input: peripheral blood. The receptors derive from a man in his 60s with COVID-19, enrolled during active disease. Each CDR3 is given with its conserved first and last residue. D genes are given only for firm matches. Only part of the rows carry a size: once, few, many, or a class if the clone is expanded.

TRBJ1-2	TRBD1	TRBV10-3	-	13	TGTGCCATCAGCTCGGACAGGGTATCTGGCTACACCTTC	CAISSDRVSGYTF
TRBJ2-5	TRBD1	TRBV7-3	-	15	TGTGCCAGCAGCTTACAGACAGGGACGGGAGAGACCCAGTACTTC	CASSLQTGTGETQYF
TRBJ2-7	TRBD1	TRBV4-2	once	14	TGTGCCAGCAGCCAAGAACAGGGGGCCTACGAGCAGTACTTC	CASSQEQGAYEQYF
TRBJ2-7	-	TRBV11-2	-	13	TGTGCCAGCGCCCGGCGGGGAGGCGACGAGCAGTACTTC	CASARRGGDEQYF
TRBJ2-3	TRBD1	TRBV28	-	16	TGTGCCAGCAGTTTAGGGACAGGTTTTGACACAGATACGCAGTATTTT	CASSLGTGFDTDTQYF
TRBJ2-5	TRBD2	TRBV7-3	few	16	TGTGCCAGCAGCTTAGGATTAGCGGGAGGCCAAGAGACCCAGTACTTC	CASSLGLAGGQETQYF
TRBJ1-1	-	TRBV3-1/TRBV3-2	-	15	TGTGCCAGCAGCCAAGGGGGCCGCATGAACACTGAAGCTTTCTTT	CASSQGGRMNTEAFF
TRBJ2-7	TRBD1	TRBV11-3	-	15	TGTGCCAGCAGCTTAGATACGGACAGGACCTACGAGCAGTACTTC	CASSLDTDRTYEQYF
TRBJ2-5	-	TRBV12-3/TRBV12-4	-	12	TGTGCAGCGGGGAGGGGGCAAGAGACCCAGTACTTC	CAAGRGQETQYF
TRBJ1-1	-	TRBV6-2/TRBV6-3	-	14	TGTGCCAGCAGTTACCTGGAGGGATTGACTGAAGCTTTCTTT	CASSYLEGLTEAFF
TRBJ1-2	-	TRBV4-1	-	15	TGCGCCAGCAGCCAAGGTATTGCCCGGGGGGATGGCTACACCTTC	CASSQGIARGDGYTF
TRBJ1-3	-	TRBV9	-	14	TGTGCCAGCAGCGCCGGACCGGGAGGAAACACCATATATTTT	CASSAGPGGNTIYF
TRBJ2-7	-	TRBV28	-	16	TGTGCCAGCAGTGGCTGGGGCGGGGGCCCAGGTTGGGAGCAGTACTTC	CASSGWGGGPGWEQYF
TRBJ2-1	TRBD2	TRBV24-1	-	16	TGTGCCACCAGTAGGGCTAGCGGGCCTGGGGGTAATGAGCAGTTCTTC	CATSRASGPGGNEQFF
TRBJ1-3	TRBD1	TRBV19	few	14	TGTGCCAGTAGTGTACAGGGGGCTGGAAACACCATATATTTT	CASSVQGAGNTIYF
TRBJ2-5	TRBD2	TRBV2	-	15	TGTGCCAGCAGACCGGGACTAGCGGGCCAAGAGACCCAGTACTTC	CASRPGLAGQETQYF
TRBJ2-2	TRBD1	TRBV7-8	-	14	TGTGCCAGCAGCCCTACAGGGGGCCTCGGGGAGCTGTTTTTT	CASSPTGGLGELFF
TRBJ1-2	TRBD1	TRBV5-1	-	13	TGCGCCAGCAGCTTCCTGACAGGGGAAGGCTACACCTTC	CASSFLTGEGYTF
TRBJ2-3	TRBD2	TRBV14	-	16	TGTGCCAGCAGCCAAGTGCCTAGCGGGAGCACAGATACGCAGTATTTT	CASSQVPSGSTDTQYF
TRBJ1-5	-	TRBV11-2	-	14	TGTGCCAGCAATACCGGGACGGACGGGGGGCCCCAGCATTTT	CASNTGTDGGPQHF
TRBJ1-2	-	TRBV9	once	14	TGTGCCAGCAGCGCAGGACAGAGTAACTATGGCTACACCTTC	CASSAGQSNYGYTF
TRBJ1-2	-	TRBV19	once	17	TGTGCCAGTAGCCTTGAGGGGGGGCGCGGAGCTAACTATGGCTACACCTTC	CASSLEGGRGANYGYTF
TRBJ1-4	-	TRBV3-1/TRBV3-2	once	15	TGTGCCAGCAGCCAAGCGGGGTCGGCTAATGAAAAACTGTTTTTT	CASSQAGSANEKLFF
TRBJ1-5	-	TRBV5-8	-	15	TGTGCCAGCAGCTTGTTTTGGGAGGGGGGGCAGCCCCAGCATTTT	CASSLFWEGGQPQHF
TRBJ2-1	TRBD2	TRBV19	-	16	TGTGCCAGTAGTATAGATGCTAGCGGGAGTGGCAATGAGCAGTTCTTC	CASSIDASGSGNEQFF
TRBJ1-2	-	TRBV19	-	13	TGTGCCAGTAGTATCGAAGGGGAAGGTGGCTACACCTTC	CASSIEGEGGYTF
TRBJ1-2	TRBD1	TRBV3-1/TRBV3-2	-	16	TGTGCCAGCAGCCAGAGGACAGGGTCTGGTAACTATGGCTACACCTTC	CASSQRTGSGNYGYTF
TRBJ1-2	-	TRBV27	-	13	TGTGCCAGCAGTTCAGCAGGGATCTATGGCTACACCTTC	CASSSAGIYGYTF
TRBJ1-3	-	TRBV7-3	-	15	TGTGCCAGCAGCCGGACAGTCGATGCTGGAAACACCATATATTTT	CASSRTVDAGNTIYF
TRBJ2-7	-	TRBV24-1	-	15	TGTGCCACCAGTGATATATCCTCTGGAGGCTACGAGCAGTACTTC	CATSDISSGGYEQYF
TRBJ2-2	-	TRBV5-6	once	17	TGTGCCAGCAGCCCACGACACAGGGAAACGAACACCGGGGAGCTGTTTTTT	CASSPRHRETNTGELFF
TRBJ1-1	-	TRBV6-1	-	12	TGTGCCAGCAGTGAAGGCAGGGCAGAAGCTTTCTTT	CASSEGRAEAFF
TRBJ1-1	TRBD1	TRBV28	-	15	TGTGCCAGCAGTTTAGGGACAGGGCGGAACACTGAAGCTTTCTTT	CASSLGTGRNTEAFF
TRBJ2-3	TRBD2	TRBV28	-	16	TGTGCCAGCAGTTTGCAGGATCGACTCAGGGAGGGTACGCAGTATTTT	CASSLQDRLREGTQYF
TRBJ1-1	TRBD1	TRBV7-3	-	16	TGTGCCAGCAGCAGATCCCCGACAGGGACGGACACTGAAGCTTTCTTT	CASSRSPTGTDTEAFF
TRBJ2-7	-	TRBV5-1	-	14	TGCGCCAGCAGCCCCCGGGACACCTCCTACGAGCAGTACTTC	CASSPRDTSYEQYF